This passage covers 21 T cell receptor beta chains from one sample sequenced in a study of response to subunit inactivated influenza vaccine. TCRdb recomputed calls from the RT-PCR reads with MiXCR, one row per CDR3 protein. The table has hundreds of thousands of distinct CDR3 sequences, about 18% seen once. Sequences were derived from PBMCs from blood, sampled 5 to 6 days after vaccination. These TCRs come from a man aged 50 to 59 who received an inactivated influenza vaccine.

J is TRBJ2-3 and V is TRBV6-1; TRBD1 aligns across 9 bases. V trimming: 6 bases; J trimming: 4 bases; junction bases outside the gene matches: 5. Germline V gene lookup returns CDR1 MNHNS and CDR2 SASEGT. The CDR3 covers 14 residues. In DNA, the CDR3 is TGTGCCAGCAGCGAGGACAGGGGCGCAGATACGCAGTATTTT. The encoded protein is CASSEDRGADTQYF.

Comment on this clonotype: This may be a read error: a much more frequent sequence differs by one nucleotide. The V call is TRBV5-1, the J call TRBJ2-7; D is unresolved. V lost 5 bases and J lost 6, with 24 bases in between. The CDR3 extends over 16 amino acids. Germline CDR1 reads SGHRS; CDR2 reads YFSETQ. Here the CDR3 reads CASRLTLLKSSGEQYF. The CDR3 DNA reads TGCGCCAGCAGATTGACACTCCTTAAGTCATCCGGCGAGCAGTACTTC.

This clonotype occurred a few times. J is TRBJ2-2 and V is TRBV20-1, with 8 bases lining up with TRBD2. Unmatched junction bases numbered 6, after V lost 2 bases and J lost 4 bases. CDR1 is DFQATT, CDR2 SNEGSKA, per germline (reference sequence). The CDR3 sequence is 15 residues long. The CDR3 region is CSARRPGRGTGELFF. CDR3 in DNA: TGCAGTGCTAGAAGACCCGGGAGGGGCACCGGGGAGCTGTTTTTT.

The J gene is TRBJ2-1, the V gene TRBV9; 7 bases agree with TRBD1. Looked up from germline, CDR1 is SGDLS and CDR2 is YYNGEE. J was trimmed by 5 bases and V by 4 bases; bases with no gene match: 6. CDR3 size: 14 residues. Here the CDR3 DNA reads TGTGCCAGCAGCTATGGGACAGCGCACAATGAGCAGTTCTTC. It is translated as CASSYGTAHNEQFF.

The V and J genes are TRBV9 and TRBJ1-2, with D hard to call. The germline V gene has CDR1 SGDLS and CDR2 YYNGEE. V lost 3 bases, J lost 6 bases, and 24 bases lay in between. The CDR3 has 17 amino acids. The CDR3 region is CASSATPFPDGKNGYTF. In DNA, the CDR3 is TGTGCCAGCAGCGCTACCCCTTTCCCCGACGGAAAAAATGGCTACACCTTC.

In its sample, this clonotype was seen a few times. The rearrangement links TRBV5-1 to TRBJ2-7; 8 bases are shared with TRBD1. The CDR3 runs 15 residues. The germline gives CDR1 SGHRS, CDR2 YFSETQ. The V segment lost 4 bases and the J segment 3 bases; nucleotides outside the gene matches: 9. The DNA for the CDR3 is TGCGCCAGCAGCCCGGGACAGGAGTACGGCTACGAGCAGTACTTC. Its translation is CASSPGQEYGYEQYF.

The rearrangement joins TRBV6-1 to TRBJ2-1; the match to TRBD2 covers 10 bases. Germline V lookup: CDR1 MNHNS, CDR2 SASEGT. This CDR3 is built from 18 residues. V lost 3 bases and J lost 6; bases outside the gene matches: 14. CDR3 protein: CASSDGLAGASLVNEQFF. The CDR3 bases are TGTGCCAGCAGTGATGGGCTAGCGGGAGCGTCCCTTGTCAATGAGCAGTTCTTC.

This clonotype was found many times. J is TRBJ1-1 and V is TRBV4-3; D perhaps matches TRBD1 (5 bases). V was shortened by 4 bases and J by 5 bases, with 17 bases between the two germline ends. The CDR3 contains 15 residues. Germline V lookup: CDR1 LGHNA, CDR2 YSLEER. CDR3 nucleotide sequence: TGCGCCAGCAGCCCGGTATGGGGGGGAGAGACTGAAGCTTTCTTT. This translates into CASSPVWGGETEAFF.

This clonotype was counted only a few times. V gene TRBV12-3 or TRBV12-4 combines with J gene TRBJ2-7, with D perhaps TRBD1 (5 bases). The length of the CDR3 is 13 residues. V lost 5 bases to trimming and J lost 3 bases, with 11 bases between them. The CDR3 protein is CASSKRQLYEQYF. In DNA, the CDR3 is TGTGCCAGCAGTAAGAGACAGCTCTACGAGCAGTACTTC.

The genes are TRBV12-3 or TRBV12-4 and TRBJ2-7; maybe TRBD2 (5 bases). This CDR3 comprises 13 residues. V shed 4 bases and J shed 6 bases, with 13 bases lying between them. This CDR3 reads CASSSGGQSEQYF. The CDR3 DNA follows: TGTGCCAGCAGTTCAGGAGGCCAAAGCGAGCAGTACTTC.

The chain is built from TRBV5-1 and TRBJ2-7; 10 bases match TRBD2. The CDR3 sequence is 14 residues long. Germline assignment: CDR1 SGHRS and CDR2 YFSETQ. V lost 3 bases to trimming and J lost 5 bases; unmatched junction nucleotides: 5. The CDR3 DNA reads TGCGCCAGCAGCTCCCTAGCGGGGGCCCACGAGCAGTACTTC. Its protein is CASSSLAGAHEQYF.

The chain has TRBV7-2 and TRBJ1-2, with 9 bases matching TRBD1. The V gene end was trimmed by 5 bases and the J gene end by 6 bases; junction bases not matched to a gene: 10. The CDR3 runs 15 residues. The V gene's germline CDR1 is SGHTA and CDR2 FQGNSA. CDR3 protein: CASSADRGWNHGYTF. In DNA form, the CDR3 reads TGTGCCAGCAGCGCTGACAGGGGGTGGAATCATGGCTACACCTTC.

The chain carries TRBV9 and TRBJ2-1; D is unclear. The CDR3 runs 15 residues. Germline CDR1 SGDLS, CDR2 YYNGEE. Deletions cut 4 bases from V and 1 base from J, with 12 bases between. The CDR3 DNA reads TGTGCCAGCAGCCCCCGCACAAAATCCTACAATGAGCAGTTCTTC. Its protein is CASSPRTKSYNEQFF.

The V and J genes are TRBV7-6 and TRBJ2-1; 11 nucleotides match TRBD2. This CDR3 spans 18 amino acids. Losses at the gene ends were 2 bases for V and 0 bases for J; bases not matched to a gene: 6. CDR1 and CDR2 from the germline V gene are SGHVS and FNYEAQ. This chain's CDR3 is CASSLQTSGDSSYNEQFF. The CDR3 bases are TGTGCCAGCAGCTTACAGACTAGCGGGGATTCCTCCTACAATGAGCAGTTCTTC.

The chain recombines TRBV28 with TRBJ1-1; TRBD1 matches 9 bases. The CDR3 contains 14 residues. V gave up 6 bases and J gave up 9 bases; unmatched junction bases: 11. Germline assignment: CDR1 MDHEN and CDR2 SYDVKM. As DNA, the CDR3 is TGTGCCAGCAGGCAAGGGACAGGGAGAAACCAAGCTTTCTTT. Translating it yields CASRQGTGRNQAFF.

This clonotype turned up a few times. The rearrangement uses TRBV12-3 or TRBV12-4 and TRBJ1-5; D is unclear. The CDR3 covers 13 residues. Trimming left V 5 bases short and J 9 bases short, with 14 bases between. CDR3 DNA sequence: TGTGCCAGCAGTCCCCAAACCCTTGGGCCCCAGCATTTT. It encodes CASSPQTLGPQHF.

The gene calls are TRBV4-3 and TRBJ2-1; no firm D call. The CDR3 extends over 17 amino acids. The V end was cut by 0 bases, the J end by 0 bases, with 12 bases between. Germline CDR1 LGHNA, CDR2 YSLEER. The CDR3 sequence is CASSQDLQLSSYNEQFF. The CDR3 bases are TGCGCCAGCAGCCAAGATCTACAGCTAAGCTCCTACAATGAGCAGTTCTTC.

CDR3 in amino acids: CASSWTADYEQYF. CDR3 nucleotides: TGTGCCAGCAGCTGGACGGCGGACTACGAGCAGTACTTC. This chain links TRBV5-6 with TRBJ2-7; no reliable D call. The CDR3 runs to 13 residues. Germline V gene sequence: CDR1 SGHDT, CDR2 YYEEEE. Trimming removed 3 bases at V and 3 bases at J, with 10 bases between. Using reference TRBV5-6 and TRBJ2-7 for the parts outside the CDR3, the full variable domain is DAGVTQSPTHLIKTRGQQVTLRCSPKSGHDTVSWYQQALGQGPQFIFQYYEEEERQRGNFPDRFSGHQFPNYSSELNVNALLLGDSALYLCASSWTADYEQYFGPGTRLTVT.

The chain has TRBV28 and TRBJ2-7, with TRBD1 matching 7 bases. The CDR3 covers 15 residues. The ends lost 5 bases at V and 5 bases at J; junction bases unmatched: 12. Germline CDR1 is MDHEN and CDR2 is SYDVKM. CDR3 residues: CASSPPRQGGNEQYF. The CDR3 coding sequence is TGTGCCAGCAGTCCCCCTCGGCAAGGGGGCAACGAGCAGTACTTC.

This clonotype was observed at least ten times. The chain recombines TRBV5-1 with TRBJ2-1; D is perhaps TRBD2 (6 bases). With 2 bases removed from V and 2 bases from J, the gap between germline ends came to 14 bases. From germline, CDR1 is SGHRS and CDR2 YFSETQ. CDR3 length equals 16 residues. The CDR3 loop reads CASSFRRLGPYNEQFF. The CDR3 bases are TGCGCCAGCAGCTTTAGGCGACTAGGACCCTACAATGAGCAGTTCTTC.

V is TRBV6-5 and J is TRBJ2-5; TRBD1 matches 9 bases. The CDR3 contains 15 residues. The V segment lost 3 bases and the J segment 2 bases; nucleotides outside the gene matches: 4. Germline V gene sequence: CDR1 MNHEY, CDR2 SVGAGI. CDR3 nucleotide sequence: TGTGCCAGCAGTTATGGACAGGGGAGGCAAGAGACCCAGTACTTC. This gives the protein CASSYGQGRQETQYF.